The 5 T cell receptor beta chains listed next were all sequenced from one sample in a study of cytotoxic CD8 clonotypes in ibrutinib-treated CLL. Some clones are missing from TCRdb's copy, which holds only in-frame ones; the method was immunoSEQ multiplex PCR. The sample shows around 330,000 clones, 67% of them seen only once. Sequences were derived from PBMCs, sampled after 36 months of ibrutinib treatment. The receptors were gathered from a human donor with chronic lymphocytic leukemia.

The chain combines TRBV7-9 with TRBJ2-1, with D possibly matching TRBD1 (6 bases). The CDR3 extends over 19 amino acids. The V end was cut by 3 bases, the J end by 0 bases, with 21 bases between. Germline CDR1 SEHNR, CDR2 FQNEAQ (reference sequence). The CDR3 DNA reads TGTGCCAGCAGCTTCGTATGGGGGCCCACAGGAAGCTCCTACAATGAGCAGTTCTTC. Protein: CASSFVWGPTGSSYNEQFF. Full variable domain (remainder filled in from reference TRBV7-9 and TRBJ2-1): DTGVSQNPRHKITKRGQNVTFRCDPISEHNRLYWYRQTLGQGPEFLTYFQNEAQLEKSRLLSDRFSAERPKGSFSTLEIQRTEQGDSAMYLCASSFVWGPTGSSYNEQFFGPGTRLTVL.

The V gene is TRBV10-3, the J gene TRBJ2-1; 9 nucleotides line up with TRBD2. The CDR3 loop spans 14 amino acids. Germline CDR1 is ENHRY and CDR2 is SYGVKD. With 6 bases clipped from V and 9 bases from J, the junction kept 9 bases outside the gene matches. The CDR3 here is CAISYSGSFSEQFF. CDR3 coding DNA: TGTGCCATCAGCTATAGCGGGAGTTTTAGTGAGCAGTTCTTC.

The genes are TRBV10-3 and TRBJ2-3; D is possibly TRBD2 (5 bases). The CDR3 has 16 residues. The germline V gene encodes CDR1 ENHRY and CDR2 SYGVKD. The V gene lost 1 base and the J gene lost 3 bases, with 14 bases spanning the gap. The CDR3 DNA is TGTGCCATCAGTGAGTTCTCGGGGTTCGGGACAGATACGCAGTATTTT. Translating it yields CAISEFSGFGTDTQYF.

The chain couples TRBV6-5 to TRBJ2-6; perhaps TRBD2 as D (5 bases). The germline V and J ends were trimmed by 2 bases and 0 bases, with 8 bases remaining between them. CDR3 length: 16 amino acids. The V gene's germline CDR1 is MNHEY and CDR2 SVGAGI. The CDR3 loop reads CASSYLRDSGANVLTF. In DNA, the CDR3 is TGTGCCAGCAGTTACCTTCGGGACTCTGGGGCCAACGTCCTGACTTTC.

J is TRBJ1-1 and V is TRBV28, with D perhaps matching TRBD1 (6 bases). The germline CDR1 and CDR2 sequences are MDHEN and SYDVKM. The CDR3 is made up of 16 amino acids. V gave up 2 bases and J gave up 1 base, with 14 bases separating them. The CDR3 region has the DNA TGTGCCAGCAGTTTAGCTCGGGGGCTTGGGAACACTGAAGCTTTCTTT. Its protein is CASSLARGLGNTEAFF.